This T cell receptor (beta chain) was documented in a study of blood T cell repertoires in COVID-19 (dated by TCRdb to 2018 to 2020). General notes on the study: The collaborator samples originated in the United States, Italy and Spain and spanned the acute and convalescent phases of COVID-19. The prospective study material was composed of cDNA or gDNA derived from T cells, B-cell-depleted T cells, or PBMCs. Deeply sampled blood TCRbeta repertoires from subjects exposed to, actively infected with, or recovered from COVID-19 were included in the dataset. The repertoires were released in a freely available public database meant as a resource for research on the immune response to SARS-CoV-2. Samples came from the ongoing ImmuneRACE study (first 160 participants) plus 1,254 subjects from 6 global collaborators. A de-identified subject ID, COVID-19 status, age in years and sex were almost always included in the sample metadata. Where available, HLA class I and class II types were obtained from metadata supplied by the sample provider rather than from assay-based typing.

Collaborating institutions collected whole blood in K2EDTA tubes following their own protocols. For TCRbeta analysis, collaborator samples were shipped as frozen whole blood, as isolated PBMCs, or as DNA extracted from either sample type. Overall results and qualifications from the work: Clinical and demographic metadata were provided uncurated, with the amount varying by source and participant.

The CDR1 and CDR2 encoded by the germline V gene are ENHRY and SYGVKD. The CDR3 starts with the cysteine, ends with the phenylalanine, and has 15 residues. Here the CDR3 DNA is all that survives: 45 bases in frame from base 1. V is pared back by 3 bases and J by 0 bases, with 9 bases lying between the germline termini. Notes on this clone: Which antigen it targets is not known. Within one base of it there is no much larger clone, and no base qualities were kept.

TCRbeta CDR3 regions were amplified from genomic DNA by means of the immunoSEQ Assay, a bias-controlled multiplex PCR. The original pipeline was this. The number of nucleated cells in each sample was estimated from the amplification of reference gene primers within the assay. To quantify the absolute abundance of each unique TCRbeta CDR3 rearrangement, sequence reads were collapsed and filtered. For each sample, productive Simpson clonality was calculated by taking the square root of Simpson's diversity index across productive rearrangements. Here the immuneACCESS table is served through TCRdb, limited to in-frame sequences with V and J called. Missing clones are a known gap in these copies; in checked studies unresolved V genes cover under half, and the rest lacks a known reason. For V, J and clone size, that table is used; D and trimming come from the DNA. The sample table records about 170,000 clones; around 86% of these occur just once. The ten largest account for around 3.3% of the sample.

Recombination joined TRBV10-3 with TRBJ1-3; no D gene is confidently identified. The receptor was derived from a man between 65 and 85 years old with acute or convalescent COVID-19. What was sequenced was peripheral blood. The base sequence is TGTGCCATCAGTGAAGCAGGCTACTCTGGAAACACCATATATTTT. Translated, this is CAISEAGYSGNTIYF.